This T cell receptor beta chain was observed in a study of blood T cell repertoires in COVID-19. Participants came from about two dozen US areas, aged about 18 to 95 years. The method was immunoSEQ multiplex PCR; TCRdb's version includes in-frame clones alone and lacks a portion of them. The sample includes some 240,000 clones, approximately 84% of them seen just once. V shed 1 base and J shed 4 bases, with 7 bases lying between them. The CDR3 sequence is 13 residues long. The chain recombines TRBV12-3 or TRBV12-4 with TRBJ1-2; D unclear. The sequencing sample was made of PBMCs or T cells enriched from blood (not recorded which). This clonotype was obtained from a woman aged 45 to 65 who had been exposed to COVID-19. The CDR3 DNA follows: TGTGCCAGCAGTTTAGGGGCCGCCTATGGCTACACCTTC. It yields the protein CASSLGAAYGYTF.